This record looks at one T cell receptor beta chain sequence and its context. Its antigen is currently unknown. These data originate in a study of regulatory T cells in long-lasting Graves disease. The study's findings and limits: Persistent Graves' patients had lower TCR diversity than newly diagnosed ones.

CDR3-region Arm-PCR and iRepertoire HTBI primers produced the TCR beta libraries. TCRdb reanalysed the multiplex PCR reads using MiXCR and keeps one entry per CDR3 protein. In the table there are about 470,000 distinct CDR3 sequences, around a fifth of which are singletons. The time point here: persistent/refractory GD, antithyroid drugs over 5 years with positive TRAb. RNA isolated from PBMCs was used to make the TCR library. An endocrinology department located in Xi'an, China, was where the patients came from. Peripheral blood, 7 to 9.5 milliliters of it, was drawn into EDTA tubes. The sample consisted of peripheral blood mononuclear cells (PBMCs), taken when the disease was refractory, from a patient treated with antithyroid drugs. The clonotype comes from a female donor with Graves disease.

DNA of the CDR3: TGTGCCAGCAGTTACGGTGGCGACCTCTACGAGCAGTACTTC. Its translation: CASSYGGDLYEQYF. V and J are TRBV6-9 and TRBJ2-7; D gene unclear. The CDR3 has 14 amino acids. Per the germline V gene, CDR1 is MNHGY and CDR2 is SVAAGI. V lost 3 bases, J lost 3 bases, and 12 bases lay in between.